This entry lists 21 T cell receptor beta chains sequenced from one sample in a study of PD-L1 blockade in urothelial cancer. Indicated time point: peripheral blood 6 weeks after treatment start. Produced via immunoSEQ multiplex PCR; TCRdb's table is partial and in-frame only. The sample carries some 110,000 clones, 75% to 90% recorded once. The sample here was PBMCs, taken around atezolizumab (anti-PD-L1) treatment. Source of these receptors: a man between 60 and 75 years old with urothelial cancer.

The V and J genes are TRBV9 and TRBJ2-5, with 10 bases identical to TRBD2. This CDR3 region has 15 residues. Trimming removed 3 bases from V and 5 bases from J; junction bases left unmatched: 7. Germline assignment: CDR1 SGDLS and CDR2 YYNGEE. For the CDR3, the DNA is TGTGCCAGCAGCGGAAGCGGGGGGGAGGGGGAGACCCAGTACTTC. Protein: CASSGSGGEGETQYF. The whole variable domain, remainder taken from reference TRBV9 and TRBJ2-5, is DSGVTQTPKHLITATGQRVTLRCSPRSGDLSVYWYQQSLDQGLQFLIQYYNGEERAKGNILERFSAQQFPDLHSELNLSSLELGDSALYFCASSGSGGEGETQYFGPGTRLLVL.

The rearrangement uses TRBV7-6 and TRBJ2-7; TRBD1 matches at 7 bases. Germline V gene data show CDR1 as SGHVS and CDR2 as FNYEAQ. This CDR3 is built from 14 residues. V dropped 5 bases and J dropped 6; count of bases not matched to a gene: 10. The chain's CDR3 is CASSGGTAHSEQYF. The CDR3, as DNA: TGTGCCAGCAGCGGTGGGACAGCCCATTCCGAGCAGTACTTC. The full variable domain, its missing parts supplied by reference TRBV7-6 and TRBJ2-7, is GAGVSQSPRYKVTKRGQDVALRCDPISGHVSLYWYRQALGQGPEFLTYFNYEAQQDKSGLPNDRFSAERPEGSISTLTIQRTEQRDSAMYRCASSGGTAHSEQYFGPGTRLTVT.

This clone occurred once. The DNA of the CDR3 is TGTGCCAGTAGTATCCCGGGACATAGCTACGAGCAGTACTTC. Amino acids: CASSIPGHSYEQYF. The V call is TRBV19, the J call TRBJ2-7; D is perhaps TRBD1 (6 bases). The V and J ends lost 3 bases and 3 bases respectively, with 12 bases between them. Germline CDR1 reads LNHDA; CDR2 reads SQIVND (reference sequence). There are 14 residues in the CDR3.

This chain uses TRBV5-1 with TRBJ2-5, with D possibly matching TRBD2 (5 bases). Trimming cost V 2 bases and J 0 bases, with 11 bases left between them. The CDR3 runs 15 residues. Germline lookup yields CDR1 SGHRS and CDR2 YFSETQ. The CDR3 sequence is CASSFRWEYQETQYF. The CDR3 DNA reads TGCGCCAGCAGCTTCAGGTGGGAGTACCAAGAGACCCAGTACTTC.

The rearrangement links TRBV5-1 to TRBJ1-6; possibly TRBD1 for D (6 bases). Trimming took 4 bases from V and 0 from J, leaving 20 bases between them. Per the germline V gene, CDR1 is SGHRS and CDR2 is YFSETQ. The CDR3 is made up of 19 amino acids. The CDR3 protein is CASSKDGGPPGSYNSPLHF. DNA of the CDR3: TGCGCCAGCAGCAAGGATGGGGGCCCACCCGGCTCCTATAATTCACCCCTCCACTTT. Full variable domain (outside the CDR3, taken from reference TRBV5-1 and TRBJ1-6): KAGVTQTPRYLIKTRGQQVTLSCSPISGHRSVSWYQQTPGQGLQFLFEYFSETQRNKGNFPGRFSGRQFSNSRSEMNVSTLELGDSALYLCASSKDGGPPGSYNSPLHFGNGTRLTVT.

V usage is TRBV6-1 and J usage is TRBJ2-7; maybe TRBD1 (5 bases). V lost 5 bases and J lost 4, with 18 bases in between. The CDR3 extends over 15 amino acids. The V gene's germline CDR1 is MNHNS and CDR2 SASEGT. CDR3 nucleotides: TGTGCCAGCAGTAGATCTTCACAGGCTTCGTACGAGCAGTACTTC. Protein sequence: CASSRSSQASYEQYF.

As DNA, the CDR3 is TGTGCCAGCTCACTGACCGGGACTAGCGGCACAGATACGCAGTATTTT. Its translation: CASSLTGTSGTDTQYF. The chain joins TRBV18 to TRBJ2-3; 10 nucleotides match TRBD2. Germline V gene data show CDR1 as KGHSH and CDR2 as LQKENI. V shed 4 bases, J shed 1 base, and the junction held 5 bases outside the gene matches. The length of the CDR3 is 16 residues.

The rearrangement links TRBV5-1 to TRBJ1-1; the match to TRBD1 covers 7 bases. The length of the CDR3 is 16 residues. Trimming at V came to 4 bases and at J to 2 bases, leaving 11 bases not matched to a gene. Germline V gives CDR1 SGHRS, CDR2 YFSETQ. CDR3 sequence: CASSLRVGQVNTEAFF. CDR3 bases: TGCGCCAGCAGCCTTAGGGTCGGACAGGTAAACACTGAAGCTTTCTTT.

This chain connects TRBV28 to TRBJ1-5, with TRBD1 matching over 8 bases. Germline V gene lookup returns CDR1 MDHEN and CDR2 SYDVKM. This CDR3 spans 14 amino acids. J lost 5 bases, V lost 7 bases, and 7 bases had no gene match. CDR3 sequence reads: CASNPGQAYQPQHF. The CDR3 nucleotides read TGTGCCAGCAACCCGGGACAGGCTTATCAGCCCCAGCATTTT. Together with reference TRBV28 and TRBJ1-5, the CDR3 gives the full variable domain: DVKVTQSSRYLVKRTGEKVFLECVQDMDHENMFWYRQDPGLGLRLIYFSYDVKMKEKGDIPEGYSVSREKKERFSLILESASTNQTSMYLCASNPGQAYQPQHFGDGTRLSIL.

The gene calls are TRBV28 and TRBJ1-2, with 10 bases that match TRBD1. The CDR3 consists of 17 residues. The germline V gene has CDR1 MDHEN and CDR2 SYDVKM. The J segment lost 0 bases and the V segment lost 5 bases, leaving 9 bases of the junction unmatched. The CDR3, as DNA: TGTGCCAGCAGTCCCTCCGGGACAGGGGCAGCTAACTATGGCTACACCTTC. This codes for CASSPSGTGAANYGYTF.

The chain carries TRBV9 and TRBJ2-3; TRBD2 aligns across 13 bases. The length of the CDR3 is 16 residues. Germline V gene sequence: CDR1 SGDLS, CDR2 YYNGEE. Trimming at V came to 4 bases and at J to 4 bases, leaving 6 bases not matched to a gene. The CDR3 nucleotides read TGTGCCAGCAGCTCTGGGACTAGCGGGGTGCCAGATACGCAGTATTTT. Its translation: CASSSGTSGVPDTQYF.

This chain uses TRBV15 with TRBJ1-3; D is undetermined. Trimming cost V 5 bases and J 1 base, with 18 bases left between them. Germline V gene data show CDR1 as LNHNV and CDR2 as YYDKDF (reference sequence). The CDR3 runs 17 residues. For the CDR3, the DNA is TGTGCCACCAGCCCGAATCGGGTAGATCTTTCTGGAAACACCATATATTTT. It encodes CATSPNRVDLSGNTIYF. Using reference TRBV15 and TRBJ1-3 for the parts outside the CDR3, the full variable domain is DAMVIQNPRYQVTQFGKPVTLSCSQTLNHNVMYWYQQKSSQAPKLLFHYYDKDFNNEADTPDNFQSRRPNTSFCFLDIRSPGLGDTAMYLCATSPNRVDLSGNTIYFGEGSWLTVV.

CDR3 nucleotides: TGTGCCAGTAGTCCCTCGGACACTGCCTACGAGCAGTACTTC. It specifies CASSPSDTAYEQYF. V and J are TRBV19 and TRBJ2-7; D is possibly TRBD1 (5 bases). The CDR3 is 14 amino acids. V shed 5 bases and J shed 2 bases, with 13 bases lying between them. CDR1 and CDR2 from the germline V gene are LNHDA and SQIVND (reference sequence).

V gene TRBV5-4 combines with J gene TRBJ2-2; 8 nucleotides align to TRBD1. The CDR3 is 15 amino acids. Germline V gene sequence: CDR1 SGHNT, CDR2 YYREEE (reference sequence). J was trimmed by 6 bases and V by 4 bases; bases with no gene match: 8. The CDR3 is CASSRTGRGAGELFF. The CDR3 DNA is TGTGCCAGCAGCCGGACAGGGAGAGGGGCCGGGGAGCTGTTTTTT.

The chain links TRBV28 to TRBJ1-1, with 7 positions matching TRBD1. The CDR3 covers 12 residues. The V and J ends lost 11 bases and 5 bases, in that order; junction bases with no gene match: 8. Germline CDR1 is MDHEN and CDR2 is SYDVKM. This CDR3 is CAALRGVTEAFF. The CDR3 DNA reads as TGTGCCGCGCTCAGGGGGGTGACTGAAGCTTTCTTT.

The J gene is TRBJ2-2, the V gene TRBV6-1; possible D gene TRBD2, 6 bases. The CDR3 is 15 residues long. Looked up from germline, CDR1 is MNHNS and CDR2 is SASEGT. Trimming cost V 6 bases and J 4 bases, with 15 bases left between them. CDR3 loop: CASRRDPLRTGELFF. DNA for the CDR3: TGTGCCAGCAGGCGGGACCCTTTGCGCACCGGGGAGCTGTTTTTT.

This chain uses TRBV6-5 with TRBJ1-1, with D possibly being TRBD1 (5 bases). The germline gives CDR1 MNHEY, CDR2 SVGAGI. The CDR3 has 15 residues. Trimming pared 7 bases from V and 1 base from J, leaving 16 bases between. The CDR3 loop is CASKQGASSNTEAFF. The CDR3 nucleotides read TGTGCCAGCAAACAAGGGGCAAGCTCGAACACTGAAGCTTTCTTT.

The CDR3 loop is CASSLELQETQYF. The CDR3 DNA follows: TGCGCCAGCAGCTTGGAACTCCAAGAGACCCAGTACTTC. The chain has TRBV5-1 and TRBJ2-5, with D unclear. Trimming removed 0 bases from V and 1 base from J, with 4 bases in between. The CDR3 totals 13 residues. The germline CDR1 and CDR2 sequences are SGHRS and YFSETQ.

V and J are TRBV6-1 and TRBJ1-4; D not resolved. This CDR3 is built from 12 residues. Germline V CDR1 and CDR2: MNHNS, SASEGT. The germline V and J ends were trimmed by 3 bases and 8 bases, with 7 bases remaining between them. The CDR3 reads CASSEVREKLFF. In DNA, the CDR3 is TGTGCCAGCAGTGAGGTTCGGGAAAAACTGTTTTTT.

This sequence joins TRBV6-5 and TRBJ1-2, with D unresolved. The V end lost 6 bases, the J end lost 6 bases, and 17 bases lay between the germline ends. In germline, CDR1 is MNHEY, CDR2 SVGAGI. This CDR3 spans 14 amino acids. As DNA, the CDR3 is TGTGCCAGCAGCTTCCGGCCCCCGGGGAATGGCTACACCTTC. Its translation: CASSFRPPGNGYTF.

The gene calls are TRBV13 and TRBJ2-5; 7 bases map to TRBD2. J gave up 1 base and V 6 bases, and 5 bases lay outside the gene matches. This CDR3 is 14 amino acids long. Germline V gene data show CDR1 as PRHDT and CDR2 as FYEKMQ (reference sequence). CDR3 in amino acids: CASSHGTIQETQYF. As DNA, the CDR3 is TGTGCCAGCAGTCACGGGACTATCCAAGAGACCCAGTACTTC.